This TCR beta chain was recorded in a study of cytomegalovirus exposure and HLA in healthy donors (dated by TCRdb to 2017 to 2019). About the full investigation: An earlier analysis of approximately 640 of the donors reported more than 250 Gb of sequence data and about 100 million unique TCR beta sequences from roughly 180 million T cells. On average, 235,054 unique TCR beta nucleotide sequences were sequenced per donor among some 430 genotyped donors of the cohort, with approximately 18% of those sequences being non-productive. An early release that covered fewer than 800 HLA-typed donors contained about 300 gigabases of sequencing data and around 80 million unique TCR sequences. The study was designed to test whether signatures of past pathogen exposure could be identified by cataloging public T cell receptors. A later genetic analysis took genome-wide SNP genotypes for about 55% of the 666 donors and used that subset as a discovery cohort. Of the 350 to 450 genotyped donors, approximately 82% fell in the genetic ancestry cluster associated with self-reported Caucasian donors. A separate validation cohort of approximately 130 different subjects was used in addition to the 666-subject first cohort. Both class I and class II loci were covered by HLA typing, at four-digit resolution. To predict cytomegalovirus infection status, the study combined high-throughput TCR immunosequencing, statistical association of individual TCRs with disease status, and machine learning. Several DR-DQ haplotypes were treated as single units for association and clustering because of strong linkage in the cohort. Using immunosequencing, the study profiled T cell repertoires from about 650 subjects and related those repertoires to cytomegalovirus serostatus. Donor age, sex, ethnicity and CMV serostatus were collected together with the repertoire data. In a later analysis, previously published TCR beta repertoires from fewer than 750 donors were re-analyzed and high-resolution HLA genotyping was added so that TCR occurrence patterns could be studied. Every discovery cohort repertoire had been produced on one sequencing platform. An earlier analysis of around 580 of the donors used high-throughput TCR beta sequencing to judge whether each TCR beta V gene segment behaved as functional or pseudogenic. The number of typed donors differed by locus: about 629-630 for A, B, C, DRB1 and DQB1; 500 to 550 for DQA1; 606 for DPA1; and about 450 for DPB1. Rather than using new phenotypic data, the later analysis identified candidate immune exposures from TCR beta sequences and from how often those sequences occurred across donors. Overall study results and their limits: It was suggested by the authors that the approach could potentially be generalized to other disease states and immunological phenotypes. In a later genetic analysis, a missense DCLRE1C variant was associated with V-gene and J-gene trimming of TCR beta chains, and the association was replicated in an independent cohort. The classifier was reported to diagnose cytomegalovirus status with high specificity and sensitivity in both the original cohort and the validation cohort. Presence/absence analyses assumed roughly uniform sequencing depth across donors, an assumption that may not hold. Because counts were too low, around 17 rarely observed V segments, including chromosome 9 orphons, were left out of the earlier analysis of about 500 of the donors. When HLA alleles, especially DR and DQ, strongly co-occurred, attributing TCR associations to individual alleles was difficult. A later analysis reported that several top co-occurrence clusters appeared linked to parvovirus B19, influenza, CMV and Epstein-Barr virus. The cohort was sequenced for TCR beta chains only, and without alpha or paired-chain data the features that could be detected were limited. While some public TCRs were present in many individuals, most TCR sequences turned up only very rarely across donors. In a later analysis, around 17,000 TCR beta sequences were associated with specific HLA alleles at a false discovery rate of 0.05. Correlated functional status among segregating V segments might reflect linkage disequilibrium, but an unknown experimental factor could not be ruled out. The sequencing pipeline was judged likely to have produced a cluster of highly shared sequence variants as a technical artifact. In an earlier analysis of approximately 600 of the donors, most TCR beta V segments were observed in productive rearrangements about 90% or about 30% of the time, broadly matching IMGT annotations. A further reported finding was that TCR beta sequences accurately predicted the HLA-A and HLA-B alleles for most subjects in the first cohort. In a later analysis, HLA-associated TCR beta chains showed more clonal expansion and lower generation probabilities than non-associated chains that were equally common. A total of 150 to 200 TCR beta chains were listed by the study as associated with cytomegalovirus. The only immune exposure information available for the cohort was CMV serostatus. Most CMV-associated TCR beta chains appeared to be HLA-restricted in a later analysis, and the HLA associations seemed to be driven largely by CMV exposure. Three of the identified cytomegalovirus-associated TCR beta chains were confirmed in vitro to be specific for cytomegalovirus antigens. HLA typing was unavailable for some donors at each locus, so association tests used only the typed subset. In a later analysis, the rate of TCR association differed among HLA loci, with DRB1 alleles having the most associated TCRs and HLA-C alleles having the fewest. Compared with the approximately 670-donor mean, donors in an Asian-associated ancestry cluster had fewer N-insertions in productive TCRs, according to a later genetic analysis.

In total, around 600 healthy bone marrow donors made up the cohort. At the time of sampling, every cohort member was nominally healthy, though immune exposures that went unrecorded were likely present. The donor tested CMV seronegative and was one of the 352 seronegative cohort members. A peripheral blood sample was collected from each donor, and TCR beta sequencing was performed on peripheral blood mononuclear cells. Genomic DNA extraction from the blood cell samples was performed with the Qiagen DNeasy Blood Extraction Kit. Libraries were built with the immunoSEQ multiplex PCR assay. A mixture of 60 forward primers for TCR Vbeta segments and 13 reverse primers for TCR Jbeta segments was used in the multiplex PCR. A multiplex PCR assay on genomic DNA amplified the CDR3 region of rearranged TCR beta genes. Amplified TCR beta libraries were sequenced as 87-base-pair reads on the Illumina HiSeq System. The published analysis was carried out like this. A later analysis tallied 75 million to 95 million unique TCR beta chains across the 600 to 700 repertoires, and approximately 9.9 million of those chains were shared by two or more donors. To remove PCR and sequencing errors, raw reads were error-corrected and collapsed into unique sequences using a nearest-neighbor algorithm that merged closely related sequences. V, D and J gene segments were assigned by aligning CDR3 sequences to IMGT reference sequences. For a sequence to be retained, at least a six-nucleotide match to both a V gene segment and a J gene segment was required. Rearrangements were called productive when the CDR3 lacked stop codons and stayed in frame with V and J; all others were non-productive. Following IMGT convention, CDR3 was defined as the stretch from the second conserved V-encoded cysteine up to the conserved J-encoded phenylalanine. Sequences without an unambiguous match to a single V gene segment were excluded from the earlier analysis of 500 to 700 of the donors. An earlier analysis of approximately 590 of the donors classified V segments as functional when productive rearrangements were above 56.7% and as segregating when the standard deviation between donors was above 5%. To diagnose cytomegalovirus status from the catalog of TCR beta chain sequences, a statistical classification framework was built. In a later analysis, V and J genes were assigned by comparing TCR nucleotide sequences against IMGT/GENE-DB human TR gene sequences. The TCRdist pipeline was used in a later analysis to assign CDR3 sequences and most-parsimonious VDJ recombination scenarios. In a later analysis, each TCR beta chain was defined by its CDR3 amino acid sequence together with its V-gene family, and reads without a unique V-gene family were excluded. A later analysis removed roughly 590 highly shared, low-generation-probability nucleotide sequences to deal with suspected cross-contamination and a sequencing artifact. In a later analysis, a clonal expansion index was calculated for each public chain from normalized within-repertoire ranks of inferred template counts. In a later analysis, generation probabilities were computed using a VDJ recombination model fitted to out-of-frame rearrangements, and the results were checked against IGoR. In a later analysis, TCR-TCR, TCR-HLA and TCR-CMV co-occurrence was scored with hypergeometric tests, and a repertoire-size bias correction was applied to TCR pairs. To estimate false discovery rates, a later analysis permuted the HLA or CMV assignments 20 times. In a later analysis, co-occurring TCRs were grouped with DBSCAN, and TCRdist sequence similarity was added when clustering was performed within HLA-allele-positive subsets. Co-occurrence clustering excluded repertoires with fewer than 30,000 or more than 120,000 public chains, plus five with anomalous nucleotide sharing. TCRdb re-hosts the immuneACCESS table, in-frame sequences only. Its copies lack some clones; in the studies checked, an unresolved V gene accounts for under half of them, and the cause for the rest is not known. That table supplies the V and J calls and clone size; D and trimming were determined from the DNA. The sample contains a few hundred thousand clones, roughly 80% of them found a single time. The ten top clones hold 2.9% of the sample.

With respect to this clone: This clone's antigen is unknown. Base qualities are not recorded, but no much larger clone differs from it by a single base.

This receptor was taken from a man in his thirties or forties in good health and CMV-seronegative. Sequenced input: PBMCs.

The DNA sequence is as follows: TGTGCCAGCAGTTTATTCGGTGGGAGCTCCTACGAGCAGTACTTC. Its product reads: CASSLFGGSSYEQYF. The rearrangement joined TRBV27 to TRBJ2-7; TRBD2 is possibly the D segment (5 matching bases). From the germline V gene (reference sequence), CDR1 is MNHEY and CDR2 is SMNVEV. V is clipped by 1 base and J by 0 bases, and the sequence between their germline boundaries is 10 bases long. From the cysteine up to the phenylalanine, the CDR3 has a length of 15 residues. Only the CDR3 portion is preserved as DNA: 45 bases, with reading frame beginning at the first base.